The T cell receptor beta chain described here comes from a study of a mutant IDH1 vaccine in newly diagnosed glioma. The overall study: The first vaccination came 4-6 weeks after radiotherapy alone, or with temozolomide cycles. Treated patients comprised approximately 60% males and around 38% females, mean age roughly 43 years. The earlier regimen, radiotherapy, temozolomide, or both, was most often both. Findings and caveats of the study: Any relationship between pseudoprogression and changes in top peripheral T cell clonotypes seemed absent.

The CDR3 spans 16 residues. The ends were cut back, 5 bases at V and 6 bases at J, with 19 bases in the middle. CDR1 LNHDA and CDR2 SQIVND come from the germline V gene (reference sequence). Produced via immunoSEQ multiplex PCR; TCRdb's table is partial and in-frame only. The sample holds around 65,000 clones, about four fifths seen once. Regarding this clone: Its antigen is not known.

The time point denotes: week 11, during vaccination. A single vaccine dose contained 300 ug of mutant IDH1 20-mer peptide, and topical imiquimod was used with it. V is TRBV19 and J is TRBJ2-2; D could derive from TRBD1 or TRBD2 (6 bases each). The sequence came from a man over 45 with glioma. Source: PBMCs, taken from a glioma patient whose treatment included an IDH1 peptide vaccine. This chain's CDR3 is CASSFTGTGTAGELFF. The DNA for the CDR3 is TGTGCCAGTAGTTTCACAGGGACGGGGACTGCCGGGGAGCTGTTTTTT.